This T cell receptor (beta chain) appears in the sequencing data of a study of CD8+CD57+ T cells in acquired aplastic anemia. This clonotype was found a few times. Patients who underwent sequencing had shown CD8+CD57+ cell expansion by flow cytometry. This CDR3 spans 15 amino acids. With V trimmed by 6 bases and J by 6 bases, 14 bases remained unmatched. Looked up from germline, CDR1 is SGHTA and CDR2 is FQGNSA. TCR beta VDJ combinations and CDR3 sequences were profiled from genomic DNA. TCRdb recomputed calls from the reads with MiXCR, one row per CDR3 protein. In the table there are hundreds of thousands of distinct CDR3 sequences, about a third of which are singletons.

The source of this sequence is a human donor with aplastic anemia. Input material: sorted CD4+, CD8+, or CD8+CD57+ T cells (not recorded which) from PBMCs. V usage is TRBV7-2 and J usage is TRBJ2-7; TRBD2 agrees at 7 bases. The chain's CDR3 is CASSSLIGLGIEQYF. Written as DNA, the CDR3 is TGTGCCAGCAGTTCATTGATCGGACTAGGGATCGAGCAGTACTTC. Filled out from reference TRBV7-2 and TRBJ2-7, the complete variable domain reads GAGVSQSPSNKVTEKGKDVELRCDPISGHTALYWYRQSLGQGLEFLIYFQGNSAPDKSGLPSDRFSAERTGGSVSTLTIQRTQQEDSAVYLCASSSLIGLGIEQYFGPGTRLTVT.